This T cell receptor beta chain was observed in a study of technical replicates of blood from several donors. The CDR3 is 15 residues long. TCRdb's copy holds only in-frame clones and misses some; the assay was immunoSEQ multiplex PCR. The sample has around 57,000 clones, around 97% seen once; the top ten hold over 0.15%. The chain joins TRBV21-1 to TRBJ2-4; the table's D gene call, TRBD2, was not cross checked with the DNA. TRBV21-1 is classified as a pseudogene. The clonotype was recovered from a human donor in good health. Sequencing input: T cells isolated from PBMCs. The CDR3 is CASSKGGEPKNIQYF. The CDR3 region has the DNA TGTGCCAGCAGCAAAGGAGGAGAACCCAAAAACATTCAGTACTTC.